The 26 T cell receptor beta chains given below trace back to one sample, sequenced in a study of blood T cell repertoires in COVID-19. Data came from immunoSEQ multiplex PCR; TCRdb stores just in-frame clones and leaves some out. The data contain about 58,000 clones, approximately 86% of them singletons. The specimen sequenced was peripheral blood. The receptors were gathered from a woman in her seventies with active COVID-19.

The chain combines TRBV10-2 with TRBJ2-1, with 13 bases identical to TRBD2. The CDR3 consists of 18 residues. The junction had 12 bases not matched to a gene; V was cut back by 10 bases and J by 0 bases. Germline assignment: CDR1 WSHSY and CDR2 SAAADI. The CDR3 sequence: CATTGTSGIGSSYNEQFF. The CDR3 DNA follows: TGCGCCACTACCGGGACTAGCGGGATTGGAAGCTCCTACAATGAGCAGTTCTTC.

V and J are TRBV7-2 and TRBJ1-2; TRBD1 aligns across 7 bases. V was pared by 1 base and J by 6 bases, with 14 bases of the junction left unmatched. Germline loops: CDR1 SGHTA, CDR2 FQGNSA. This CDR3 is 17 amino acids long. The CDR3 reads CASSLESRGRGTDGYTF. In nucleotides, the CDR3 is TGTGCCAGCAGCTTAGAATCTAGGGGCAGGGGGACGGATGGCTACACCTTC.

V is TRBV2 and J is TRBJ1-3; D is unresolved. The ends were cut back, 8 bases at V and 3 bases at J, with 14 bases in the middle. Germline V gene sequence: CDR1 SNHLY, CDR2 FYNNEI. The CDR3 covers 14 residues. The CDR3 region has the DNA TGTGCCAGCGTCGCGGGAGGTAGTGGAAACACCATATATTTT. Protein sequence: CASVAGGSGNTIYF.

The CDR3 coding sequence is TGTGCCACCAGCAGAGGCGGAGATGAGCAGTTCTTC. Translating it yields CATSRGGDEQFF. The rearrangement joins TRBV15 to TRBJ2-1; D remains ambiguous. In germline, CDR1 is LNHNV, CDR2 YYDKDF (reference sequence). The length of the CDR3 is 12 residues. The V and J ends lost 1 base and 8 bases respectively, with 6 bases between them.

The V call is TRBV28, the J call TRBJ1-2, with 7 positions matching TRBD1. This CDR3 contains 13 residues. Germline trimming cut 7 bases from V and 6 bases from J; bases unmatched to any gene: 8. Per the germline V gene, CDR1 is MDHEN and CDR2 is SYDVKM. The CDR3 bases are TGTGCCAGCAATTCTGGAGGGGGCAATGGCTACACCTTC. Amino acid sequence: CASNSGGGNGYTF.

This rearrangement joins TRBV24-1 to TRBJ2-1; TRBD2 is a possible D gene (5 bases). V lost 5 bases and J lost 9, with 19 bases in between. CDR1 is KGHDR and CDR2 is SFDVKD in the germline V gene. This CDR3 spans 15 amino acids. As DNA, the CDR3 is TGTGCCACCAGTGGTGTAGCGTATGGAGGAGGTGAGCAGTTCTTC. It encodes CATSGVAYGGGEQFF.

The rearrangement joins TRBV5-1 to TRBJ2-5, with D possibly being TRBD1 (6 bases). Germline V gives CDR1 SGHRS, CDR2 YFSETQ. This CDR3 comprises 14 residues. V was shortened by 4 bases and J by 2 bases, with 12 bases between the two germline ends. The CDR3 reads CASSPGQKQETQYF. CDR3 nucleotides: TGCGCCAGCAGCCCAGGACAGAAGCAAGAGACCCAGTACTTC.

The rearrangement uses TRBV3-1 (or the pseudogene TRBV3-2) and TRBJ2-7; TRBD2 aligns across 12 bases. Germline-derived CDR1 and CDR2 are LGHDT and YNNKEL (reference sequence). The V segment lost 3 bases and the J segment 6 bases; nucleotides outside the gene matches: 9. The CDR3 covers 16 residues. This CDR3 is CASSHRTSGMGGEQYF. The DNA of the CDR3 is TGTGCCAGCAGCCACCGGACTAGCGGGATGGGTGGCGAGCAGTACTTC.

The J gene is TRBJ1-1, the V gene TRBV28; 8 bases agree with TRBD1. V dropped 4 bases and J dropped 4; count of bases not matched to a gene: 5. CDR3 length equals 14 residues. Germline lookup yields CDR1 MDHEN and CDR2 SYDVKM. CDR3 sequence reads: CASSSRTGSTEAFF. The CDR3 nucleotides are TGTGCCAGCAGTTCCCGGACAGGGAGCACTGAAGCTTTCTTT.

The J gene is TRBJ2-5, the V gene TRBV19, with 13 bases that match TRBD2. This CDR3 region has 13 residues. J was trimmed by 9 bases and V by 2 bases; bases with no gene match: 0. Germline V gene sequence: CDR1 LNHDA, CDR2 SQIVND (reference sequence). The CDR3 spells CASSITSGRAQYF. The CDR3 coding sequence is TGTGCCAGTAGTATAACTAGCGGGAGGGCCCAGTACTTC.

This chain uses TRBV28 with TRBJ1-5; perhaps TRBD1 as D (5 bases). This CDR3 spans 14 amino acids. Germline CDR1 and CDR2: MDHEN and SYDVKM. The germline V and J ends were trimmed by 6 bases and 0 bases, with 9 bases remaining between them. The CDR3 sequence: CASSWGDSNQPQHF. The CDR3 nucleotides read TGTGCCAGCAGCTGGGGGGATAGCAATCAGCCCCAGCATTTT.

This CDR3 is CASSQSLLAGGPLNEQFF. As DNA, the CDR3 is TGCGCCAGCAGTCAATCTCTTCTAGCGGGAGGGCCATTAAATGAGCAGTTCTTC. The rearrangement uses TRBV23-1 and TRBJ2-1, with 12 nucleotides matching TRBD2. TRBV23-1 is marked as an open reading frame, function uncertain. With V trimmed by 0 bases and J by 7 bases, 10 bases remained unmatched. The CDR3 is 18 residues long.

The chain joins TRBV5-1 to TRBJ2-6; no clear D. Germline lookup yields CDR1 SGHRS and CDR2 YFSETQ. This CDR3 region has 15 residues. V lost 0 bases, J lost 6 bases, and 10 bases lay in between. In DNA, the CDR3 is TGCGCCAGCAGCTTGGCAGGCTTTGAGGCCAACGTCCTGACTTTC. Protein product: CASSLAGFEANVLTF.

The rearrangement uses TRBV7-6 and TRBJ2-3; a weak D match, TRBD1 (6 bases). The V gene's germline CDR1 is SGHVS and CDR2 FNYEAQ. This CDR3 has 15 residues. V shed 5 bases and J shed 1 base, with 13 bases lying between them. This CDR3 reads CASSLMGAGTDTQYF. The CDR3, as DNA: TGTGCCAGCAGCCTGATGGGGGCGGGCACAGATACGCAGTATTTT.

This chain links TRBV30 with TRBJ1-5, with 9 bases lining up with TRBD1. With V trimmed by 2 bases and J by 1 base, 6 bases remained unmatched. Germline values: CDR1 GTSNPN, CDR2 SVGIG (reference sequence). There are 16 residues in the CDR3. The CDR3 spells CAWSTWDRESNQPQHF. Written as DNA, the CDR3 is TGTGCCTGGAGTACCTGGGACAGGGAAAGCAATCAGCCCCAGCATTTT. Combining the CDR3 with reference TRBV30 and TRBJ1-5 gives the whole variable domain SQTIHQWPATLVQPVGSPLSLECTVEGTSNPNLYWYRQAAGRGLQLLFYSVGIGQISSEVPQNLSASRPQDRQFILSSKKLLLSDSGFYLCAWSTWDRESNQPQHFGDGTRLSIL.

The chain recombines TRBV28 with TRBJ2-5, with D maybe TRBD1 (6 bases). The CDR3 extends over 21 amino acids. Germline loops: CDR1 MDHEN, CDR2 SYDVKM. V lost 3 bases and J 1 base, leaving 30 bases between the germline ends. CDR3 protein: CASSFLIRDRFVRFPQETQYF. The CDR3 DNA sequence: TGTGCCAGCAGTTTCCTAATAAGAGACAGGTTCGTTAGGTTCCCCCAAGAGACCCAGTACTTC.

The rearrangement joins TRBV30 to TRBJ1-6; 9 nucleotides match TRBD1. The V gene's germline CDR1 is GTSNPN and CDR2 SVGIG (reference sequence). With 4 bases clipped from V and 10 bases from J, the junction kept 17 bases outside the gene matches. This CDR3 is built from 17 residues. The CDR3 loop reads CAWNLGKTGGSGSPLHF. CDR3 DNA: TGTGCCTGGAATTTGGGGAAAACAGGGGGCTCTGGGTCACCCCTCCACTTT.

The rearrangement links TRBV6-2 or TRBV6-3 to TRBJ1-4; no clear D. Trimming stripped 5 bases from V and 6 bases from J, with 10 bases between. From germline, CDR1 is MNHEY and CDR2 SVGEGT. This CDR3 contains 13 residues. The CDR3 here is CASSRLADEKLFF. In DNA form, the CDR3 reads TGTGCCAGCAGTCGCCTGGCGGATGAAAAACTGTTTTTT.

The gene calls are TRBV18 and TRBJ2-6, with TRBD1 as a possible D gene (6 bases). Trimming pared 4 bases from V and 3 bases from J, leaving 16 bases between. The CDR3 totals 17 residues. Germline values: CDR1 KGHSH, CDR2 LQKENI. In nucleotides, the CDR3 is TGTGCCAGCTCACAATCGGGTCAGGGGATTGGGGCCAACGTCCTGACTTTC. Encoded protein: CASSQSGQGIGANVLTF. The full variable domain, its missing parts supplied by reference TRBV18 and TRBJ2-6, is NAGVMQNPRHLVRRRGQEARLRCSPMKGHSHVYWYRQLPEEGLKFMVYLQKENIIDESGMPKERFSAEFPKEGPSILRIQQVVRGDSAAYFCASSQSGQGIGANVLTFGAGSRLTVL.

The V call is TRBV9, the J call TRBJ1-1; 11 bases line up with TRBD1. The CDR3 has 15 amino acids. Trimming at V came to 4 bases and at J to 1 base, leaving 3 bases not matched to a gene. Germline V gives CDR1 SGDLS, CDR2 YYNGEE. CDR3 in DNA: TGTGCCAGCAGCCCGGGACAGGGGGGGAACACTGAAGCTTTCTTT. This encodes CASSPGQGGNTEAFF.

This chain uses TRBV9 with TRBJ1-2, with D perhaps matching TRBD1 (5 bases). The CDR3 runs to 15 residues. Germline V CDR1 and CDR2: SGDLS, YYNGEE. V was shortened by 1 base and J by 1 base, with 11 bases between the two germline ends. CDR3 nucleotides: TGTGCCAGCAGCGTATCTGGGGCATTTAACTATGGCTACACCTTC. Residues: CASSVSGAFNYGYTF. Filled out from reference TRBV9 and TRBJ1-2, the complete variable domain reads DSGVTQTPKHLITATGQRVTLRCSPRSGDLSVYWYQQSLDQGLQFLIQYYNGEERAKGNILERFSAQQFPDLHSELNLSSLELGDSALYFCASSVSGAFNYGYTFGSGTRLTVV.

The chain uses TRBV3-1 (or the pseudogene TRBV3-2) and TRBJ1-3; TRBD1 agrees at 7 bases. Germline lookup yields CDR1 LGHDT and CDR2 YNNKEL (reference sequence). V lost 4 bases to trimming and J lost 4 bases; unmatched junction nucleotides: 16. The length of the CDR3 is 18 residues. CDR3 DNA sequence: TGTGCCAGCAGCCGAAAGTCCCAAACAGGGGTCGGCGGAAACACCATATATTTT. The encoded protein is CASSRKSQTGVGGNTIYF.

This chain joins TRBV28 and TRBJ1-2; maybe TRBD1 (6 bases). Trimming removed 8 bases at V and 3 bases at J, with 16 bases between. Germline values: CDR1 MDHEN, CDR2 SYDVKM. This CDR3 has 14 amino acids. The CDR3 bases are TGTGCCAGCCGGGGCCAGGGGTTGGACTATGGCTACACCTTC. As protein: CASRGQGLDYGYTF.

The J gene is TRBJ1-3, the V gene TRBV11-1; no definite D call. The V gene lost 4 bases and the J gene lost 0 bases, with 7 bases spanning the gap. The CDR3 contains 14 residues. The germline V gene encodes CDR1 SGHAT and CDR2 FQDESV (reference sequence). The CDR3 spells CASSSGSSGNTIYF. CDR3 DNA: TGTGCCAGCAGCTCCGGTTCCTCTGGAAACACCATATATTTT.

The count of this clone is one. The chain employs TRBV28 and TRBJ1-2, with 7 bases identical to TRBD1. Germline CDR1 and CDR2: MDHEN and SYDVKM. The CDR3 covers 14 residues. V trimming: 2 bases; J trimming: 9 bases; junction bases outside the gene matches: 9. The CDR3 DNA sequence: TGTGCCAGCAGTTTAGTGCAGGGGGACAGTCGCTACACCTTC. This codes for CASSLVQGDSRYTF.

The V and J genes are TRBV5-4 and TRBJ1-5; possibly TRBD1 for D (5 bases). Deletions cut 0 bases from V and 1 base from J, with 5 bases between. This CDR3 contains 14 residues. The germline CDR1 and CDR2 sequences are SGHNT and YYREEE (reference sequence). The CDR3 DNA is TGTGCCAGCAGCTTGGCAGGGAGCAATCAGCCCCAGCATTTT. It yields the protein CASSLAGSNQPQHF.